This entry lists 6 T cell receptor beta chains sequenced from one sample in a study of Ad26.COV2.S vaccination and SARS-CoV-2 variants. Treatment indicated: some 20 received Ad26.COV2.S at low or high dose, single or two shots; a few received placebo; per-sample allocation not given. Sampling was performed 63 days after the first vaccine or placebo injection. Clones were read by immunoSEQ multiplex PCR, and TCRdb kept only the in-frame ones, dropping some. The sample holds a few hundred thousand clones, around 87% seen once. Sequenced material: peripheral blood, taken in a trial of Ad26.COV2.S vaccine versus placebo. These receptors were obtained from a person aged 18 to 65 who received the Ad26.COV2.S COVID-19 vaccine or a placebo.

V usage is TRBV20-1 and J usage is TRBJ2-7; no definite D call. The CDR3 is made up of 11 amino acids. Germline V gives CDR1 DFQATT, CDR2 SNEGSKA (reference sequence). Trimming left V 6 bases short and J 3 bases short, with 9 bases between. Written as DNA, the CDR3 is TGCAGTGCCTCAGGTGACTACGAGCAGTACTTC. As protein: CSASGDYEQYF.

The V gene is TRBV5-6, the J gene TRBJ2-3, with 10 bases matching TRBD2. The CDR3 spans 15 residues. V shed 0 bases, J shed 5 bases, and the junction held 3 bases outside the gene matches. Germline CDR1 is SGHDT and CDR2 is YYEEEE. Written as DNA, the CDR3 is TGTGCCAGCAGCTTGGTGAGCGGGGGGGTAGATACGCAGTATTTT. It codes for CASSLVSGGVDTQYF. The full variable domain, its missing parts supplied by reference TRBV5-6 and TRBJ2-3, is DAGVTQSPTHLIKTRGQQVTLRCSPKSGHDTVSWYQQALGQGPQFIFQYYEEEERQRGNFPDRFSGHQFPNYSSELNVNALLLGDSALYLCASSLVSGGVDTQYFGPGTRLTVL.

The CDR3 region has the DNA TGCAGTGCTAGTAGCAGGCCGAACACTGAAGCTTTCTTT. The encoded protein is CSASSRPNTEAFF. This rearrangement joins TRBV20-1 to TRBJ1-1; no clear D. CDR3 length: 13 amino acids. V shed 3 bases and J shed 1 base, with 9 bases lying between them. Germline loops: CDR1 DFQATT, CDR2 SNEGSKA (reference sequence).

In nucleotides, the CDR3 is TGTGCCTGGACAGGGGGAATCTATGGCTACACCTTC. Translated, it gives CAWTGGIYGYTF. The chain has TRBV30 and TRBJ1-2, with 7 bases aligning to TRBD1. The trim removed 4 bases at V and 4 bases at J, leaving 3 bases unmatched. The CDR3 contains 12 residues. Per the germline V gene, CDR1 is GTSNPN and CDR2 is SVGIG (reference sequence).

The chain employs TRBV18 and TRBJ2-6; D remains unclear. The germline CDR1 and CDR2 sequences are KGHSH and LQKENI. The CDR3 has 15 amino acids. V dropped 6 bases and J dropped 0 bases, with 9 bases sitting between them. CDR3 region: CASSGTNSGANVLTF. In DNA form, the CDR3 reads TGTGCCAGCTCGGGCACTAACTCTGGGGCCAACGTCCTGACTTTC.

This sequence joins TRBV5-1 and TRBJ2-5; tentative D call: TRBD2 (6 bases). This CDR3 has 14 residues. V lost 4 bases to trimming and J lost 1 base, with 11 bases between them. Germline V gene sequence: CDR1 SGHRS, CDR2 YFSETQ. DNA for the CDR3: TGCGCCAGCAGCCGGCGGGGATTCCAAGAGACCCAGTACTTC. Protein: CASSRRGFQETQYF.